The TCR beta chain under discussion was sequenced for a study of Tregs in tolerant kidney transplant recipients. J gave up 5 bases and V 6 bases, and 12 bases lay outside the gene matches. The CDR3 contains 15 residues. CDR1 is LNHDA and CDR2 is SQIVND in the germline V gene (reference sequence). Unstimulated Tregs (CD4+CD25+CD127-) and CD4+CD25- non-Tregs were sorted from PBMCs. Comment on this clone: Its specificity is unknown.

The data were produced by immunoSEQ multiplex PCR, yet TCRdb's version contains in-frame clones alone and is incomplete. The sample has about 66,000 clones, about nine tenths seen once. General study points: Nucleotide sequences could not be compared across some patients' samples due to primer changes. In tolerant patients, donor-specific Tregs outgrew total Tregs, suggesting antigen-driven expansion. The most relevant donor-specific Treg TCRbeta repertoire apparently came from expansion with activated donor B cells.

V and J are TRBV19 and TRBJ2-7, with TRBD2 matching over 8 bases. This TCR derives from a human donor who received a combined kidney and bone marrow transplant. The sequences come from CD8+ T cells from blood, collected before the transplant. CDR3 in DNA: TGTGCCAGTAGACTTGGGACTAGAGGTTTCCACGAGCAGTACTTC. Amino acids: CASRLGTRGFHEQYF.